The source of this TCR beta chain is a study of cytomegalovirus exposure and HLA in healthy donors. The germline V and J ends were trimmed by 5 bases and 0 bases, with 13 bases remaining between them. Germline values: CDR1 MNHEY, CDR2 SVGAGI. CDR3 length: 15 amino acids. Points from the study as a whole: Researchers left out some V segments, among them TRBV6-2 and TRBV6-3, as indistinguishable. It was likely that a cluster of highly shared sequence variants was a sequencing artifact.

To note about this clone: What it binds is not known.

PCR was performed using 60 Vbeta and 13 Jbeta primers. Profiling relied on immunoSEQ multiplex PCR, and the TCRdb table lists in-frame clones only, not all of them. Here the sample spans 110,000 to 150,000 clones, 77% being singletons. This chain links TRBV6-5 with TRBJ1-1; D gene unclear. The TCR was taken from a male donor in good health and CMV-seronegative. Sequenced material: PBMCs. CDR3 DNA: TGTGCCAGCAGTCAGGCGGGCCTCTTGAACACTGAAGCTTTCTTT. Amino acids: CASSQAGLLNTEAFF.